This T cell receptor (beta chain) was sequenced during a study of a mutant IDH1 vaccine in newly diagnosed glioma. Study information: Initiation of the vaccine course occurred 4-6 weeks after radiotherapy alone, or alongside temozolomide cycles. Patients had received radiotherapy, temozolomide, or both previously, most receiving both.

Time point noted: week 47, end of study. Alongside topical imiquimod, each dose of vaccine comprised 300 ug of mutant IDH1 20-mer peptide. Remarks on this clone: Its target is unknown.

Sequenced by immunoSEQ multiplex PCR; TCRdb stores in-frame clones only, minus some. The sample includes about 34,000 clones, more than 75% of them seen just once. The V gene's germline CDR1 is MGHDK and CDR2 SYGVNS. V was cut by 4 bases and J by 0 bases, with 7 bases left in between. CDR3 size: 14 residues. Sequencing used PBMCs, obtained from a glioma patient whose treatment included an IDH1 peptide vaccine. This TCR was sampled from a woman aged 25 to 39 with glioma. The chain employs TRBV25-1 and TRBJ1-5; no definite D call. In nucleotides, the CDR3 is TGTGCCAGCAGTGGAGTCCTTAGCAATCAGCCCCAGCATTTT. Protein sequence: CASSGVLSNQPQHF.